This TCR beta chain was recovered during a study of shared clonotypes between healthy human individuals. In the study overall: Used for every donor were three CD4 naive, three CD4 memory, two CD8 naive and one CD8 memory plate.

Generated by immunoSEQ multiplex PCR, the TCRdb table keeps only in-frame clones and is missing some. The repertoire holds 850,000 to 1,200,000 clones, with approximately 70% as singletons. Per germline, CDR1 MNHNS and CDR2 SASEGT. The CDR3 is 15 residues long. V was shortened by 7 bases and J by 2 bases, with 16 bases between the two germline ends. Everyone who donated was a Caucasian adult who lived in Nashville, Tennessee. Both subsets, CD45RA+ naive and CD45RA-negative memory, were split from the CD4+ cells. The receptor comes from a man between 18 and 35 years old in good health. This chain uses TRBV6-1 with TRBJ2-3; TRBD1 might be the D (6 bases). The material sequenced was memory CD4+ T cells sorted from blood. Subset in this sample: CD45RA-negative fraction. The CDR3 DNA sequence: TGTGCCAGCAAGACCCTGGGGGCCCACACAGATACGCAGTATTTT. Its protein product is CASKTLGAHTDTQYF.